These T cell receptor beta chains were read from a single sample in a study of CXCR3-negative and CXCR3-positive naive CD8 T cells. No DNA is given; TCRdb re-called the 5' RACE reads and lists each CDR3 protein once. The table lists fewer than 60,000 distinct CDR3 sequences. The source material was naive CXCR3- CD8+ T cells from blood. The receptors were sampled from a human donor in good health. Some clones in this sample may be carry-over from other donors' samples. The CDR3 runs from the conserved cysteine through the conserved F or W.

v_call	j_call	cdr3_aa
TRBV4-1	TRBJ1-5	CASSQEWGIGQPQHF
TRBV28	TRBJ2-5	CASSFGGLLKTQYF
TRBV15	TRBJ2-1	CATSRDRGSLGRPYNEQFF
TRBV9	TRBJ1-3	CASSPGGESGNTIYF
TRBV5-1	TRBJ2-1	CASSFVETLGLNEQFF
TRBV12-3/TRBV12-4	TRBJ2-7	CASSLEAYEQYF
TRBV2	TRBJ2-5	CASRGEETQYF
TRBV27	TRBJ1-5	CASSPDRGNQPQHF
TRBV2	TRBJ2-1	CASSDQYNEQFF
TRBV25-1	TRBJ2-2	CASSDENSRTGELFF
TRBV29-1	TRBJ2-5	CSETSGRAGETQYF
TRBV7-2	TRBJ1-1	CASSLWPGATEAFF
TRBV29-1	TRBJ2-2	CSVGTGNTGELFF
TRBV12-3/TRBV12-4	TRBJ2-1	CASSFFLEQSYNEQFF
TRBV7-3	TRBJ2-1	CASSLRSGRGDEQFF
TRBV6-5	TRBJ1-2	CASSYSFLAERNYGYTF
TRBV7-9	TRBJ2-7	CASSPRDRDSYEQYF
TRBV4-1	TRBJ2-7	CASSIRTASYEQYF
TRBV7-9	TRBJ2-7	CASSQDSDPTYEQYF
TRBV20-1	TRBJ1-1	CSARDPGSDTEAFF
TRBV20-1	TRBJ2-1	CSARALVLAGEVFNEQFF
TRBV7-2	TRBJ2-7	CASSLGAGGTWEQYF
TRBV15	TRBJ2-1	CATANRGLMDNEQFF
TRBV5-1	TRBJ2-7	CASSVGQGRIEQYF
TRBV29-1	TRBJ2-7	CSVRGLAKTYEQYF
TRBV28	TRBJ2-3	CASSFQQGGDTQYF